This T cell receptor beta chain was obtained from a study of read filtering for tumor transcriptome and immune sequencing. Background on the study: Per sample, TCR-region reads ranged about 3.5 to 11 million by IR-seq, roughly 75 to 1,400 by RNA-seq. Study-level results: RNA-seq captured clonotypes less deeply and reliably than IR-seq. This fraction held mixed bone marrow immune cells after CD138-negative sorting. Without single-read clonotypes, shared clonotype proportions correlated more between IR-seq and RNA-seq.

In this sample, this clonotype turned up many times. Its antigen is undetermined. This CDR3 has 13 residues. Germline V gene data show CDR1 as SGHVS and CDR2 as FNYEAQ. V dropped 7 bases and J dropped 0 bases, with 10 bases sitting between them. This library used roughly 430 ng RNA and molecular barcoded adaptors spanning alpha/delta and beta/gamma chains. TCRdb analysed the reads with MiXCR anew, one entry per CDR3 protein. This sample has 20,000 to 30,000 distinct CDR3 sequences; about 22% occur once, and the top ten carry more than 40%. The V and J genes are TRBV7-6 and TRBJ2-7; possibly TRBD2 for D (6 bases). Source material: a population of CD138-negative cells sorted from bone marrow. The TCR was taken from a donor aged 40 or over with multiple myeloma. CDR3 DNA: TGTGCCAGCACCGGGGGTAGCTCCTACGAGCAGTACTTC. Translating it yields CASTGGSSYEQYF.